These 10 T cell receptor beta chains came from one sample sequenced in a study of human thymus T cells (dated by TCRdb to the early 2020s). Thymus tissue was obtained as surgical resects removed during corrective cardiac surgery. Library prep was done by the immunoSEQ multiplex PCR assay. The table comes from immuneACCESS by way of TCRdb, which keeps in-frame sequences with V and J called. Part of the clones is missing from these tables; in studies checked, under half for an unresolved V gene and the rest for unknown reasons. The sample has some 80,000 clones on record, roughly 96% of them singletons. The ten top clones hold roughly 0.028% of the sample. Specimen: thymus tissue. Source of these receptors: a boy less than two years old with a congenital heart defect but otherwise immunologically healthy.

The V call is TRBV27, the J call TRBJ2-1; 7 nucleotides align to TRBD2. The CDR3 is 14 residues long. The junction had 3 bases not matched to a gene; V was cut back by 5 bases and J by 2 bases. Germline V gene lookup returns CDR1 MNHEY and CDR2 SMNVEV (reference sequence). The DNA for the CDR3 is TGTGCCAGCAGTCCAAGCGGGGCCTACAATGAGCAGTTCTTC. This codes for CASSPSGAYNEQFF.

The genes are TRBV4-2 and TRBJ1-4; D uncertain. The V end was cut by 0 bases, the J end by 6 bases, with 17 bases between. CDR1 and CDR2 (germline): LGHNA, YNFKEQ. CDR3 length: 17 amino acids. CDR3 protein: CASSQDKTQAGDEKLFF. The CDR3 region has the DNA TGTGCCAGCAGCCAAGATAAGACGCAGGCAGGCGATGAAAAACTGTTTTTT.

This clone was observed a single time. The genes are TRBV27 and TRBJ1-1; a weak D match, TRBD1 (6 bases). Trimming shortened V by 3 bases and J by 11 bases, and 19 bases separated the two germline ends. From germline, CDR1 is MNHEY and CDR2 SMNVEV (reference sequence). There are 14 residues in the CDR3. The CDR3 reads CASSLVAGDMEAFF. The CDR3, as DNA: TGTGCCAGCAGTTTGGTGGCAGGGGATATGGAGGCTTTCTTT.

The chain carries TRBV30 and TRBJ1-5; 9 bases are shared with TRBD1. CDR1 and CDR2 (germline): GTSNPN, SVGIG (reference sequence). CDR3 length: 15 residues. V shed 3 bases, J shed 4 bases, and the junction held 7 bases outside the gene matches. The CDR3, as DNA: TGTGCCTGGAGCGAACAGGGGGCACCAAATCAGCCCCAGCATTTT. Its protein product is CAWSEQGAPNQPQHF.

The V and J genes are TRBV7-8 and TRBJ2-1, with 13 bases matching TRBD2. Trimming cost V 2 bases and J 9 bases; bases outside gene matches: 16. The CDR3 spans 19 residues. Germline lookup yields CDR1 SGHVS and CDR2 FQNEAQ. The CDR3 nucleotides are TGTGCCAGCAGCTTATCTCCTACTAGCGGGGGGGCGGAGGTGGTTGAGCAGTTCTTC. Encoded protein: CASSLSPTSGGAEVVEQFF.

This clone has just one count. This sequence joins TRBV7-2 and TRBJ2-2; TRBD2 aligns across 7 bases. CDR3 size: 18 residues. Trimming cost V 1 base and J 0 bases; bases outside gene matches: 8. Germline V CDR1 and CDR2: SGHTA, FQGNSA. DNA of the CDR3: TGTGCCAGCAGCTTAGTTTCAGCGGGGAAGTCGAACACCGGGGAGCTGTTTTTT. It is translated as CASSLVSAGKSNTGELFF.

The gene calls are TRBV11-1 and TRBJ2-3; unclear D gene. The CDR3 consists of 13 residues. V lost 0 bases and J lost 2, with 3 bases in between. The germline V gene has CDR1 SGHAT and CDR2 FQDESV (reference sequence). The CDR3 loop is CASSLAPTDTQYF. As DNA, the CDR3 is TGTGCCAGCAGCTTAGCCCCCACAGATACGCAGTATTTT.

This clone was seen just once. The DNA of the CDR3 is TGTGCTAGTGGTTTGGTGGCCAGGGACCAAGAGACCCAGTACTTC. Its protein product is CASGLVARDQETQYF. This rearrangement joins TRBV12-5 to TRBJ2-5; D might be TRBD1 (5 bases). CDR3 length: 15 amino acids. Trimming removed 0 bases from V and 0 bases from J, with 8 bases in between. Germline loops: CDR1 LGHNT, CDR2 FRNRAP.

The chain has TRBV6-1 and TRBJ2-3; 7 bases map to TRBD2. This CDR3 spans 14 amino acids. Per the germline V gene, CDR1 is MNHNS and CDR2 is SASEGT. V lost 5 bases, J lost 4 bases, and 6 bases stayed unmatched. CDR3 nucleotides: TGTGCCAGCAGTACTCGAACTAGCGCAGATACGCAGTATTTT. Translated: CASSTRTSADTQYF.

The chain couples TRBV19 to TRBJ1-5; possible D gene TRBD1, 5 bases. V was trimmed by 5 bases and J by 2 bases, leaving 16 bases between them. Germline CDR1 LNHDA, CDR2 SQIVND (reference sequence). The CDR3 contains 16 residues. CDR3 bases: TGTGCCAGTAGTCCCCGGTGGGGGATTGGCAATCAGCCCCAGCATTTT. This translates into CASSPRWGIGNQPQHF.